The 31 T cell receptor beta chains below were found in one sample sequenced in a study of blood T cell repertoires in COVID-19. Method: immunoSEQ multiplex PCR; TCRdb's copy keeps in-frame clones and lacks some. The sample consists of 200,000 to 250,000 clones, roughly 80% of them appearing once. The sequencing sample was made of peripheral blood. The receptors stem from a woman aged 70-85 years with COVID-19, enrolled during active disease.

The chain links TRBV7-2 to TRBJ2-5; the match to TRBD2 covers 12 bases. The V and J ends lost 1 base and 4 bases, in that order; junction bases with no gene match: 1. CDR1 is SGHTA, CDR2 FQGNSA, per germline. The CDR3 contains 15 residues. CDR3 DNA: TGTGCCAGCAGCTTAGGACTAGCGGGAGTAGAGACCCAGTACTTC. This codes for CASSLGLAGVETQYF.

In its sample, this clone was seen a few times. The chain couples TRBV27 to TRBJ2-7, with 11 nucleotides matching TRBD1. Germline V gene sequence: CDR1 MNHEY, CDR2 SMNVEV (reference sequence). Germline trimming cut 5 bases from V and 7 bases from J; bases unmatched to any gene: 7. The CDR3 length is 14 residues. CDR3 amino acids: CASSRPGTGGEQYF. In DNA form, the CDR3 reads TGTGCCAGCAGTCGCCCAGGGACAGGGGGAGAGCAGTACTTC.

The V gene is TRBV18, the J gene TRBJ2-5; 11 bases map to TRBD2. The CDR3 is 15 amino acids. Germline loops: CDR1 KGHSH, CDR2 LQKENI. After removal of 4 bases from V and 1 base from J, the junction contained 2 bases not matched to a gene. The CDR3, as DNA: TGTGCCAGCTCACGACTAGCGGGAATCCAAGAGACCCAGTACTTC. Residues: CASSRLAGIQETQYF.

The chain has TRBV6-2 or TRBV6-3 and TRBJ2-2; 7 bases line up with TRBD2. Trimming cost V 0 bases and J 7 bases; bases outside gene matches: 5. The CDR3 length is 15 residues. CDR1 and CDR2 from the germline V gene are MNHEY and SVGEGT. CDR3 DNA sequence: TGTGCCAGCAGTTACTCGGGGACTAAAGGCGGGGAGCTGTTTTTT. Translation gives CASSYSGTKGGELFF.

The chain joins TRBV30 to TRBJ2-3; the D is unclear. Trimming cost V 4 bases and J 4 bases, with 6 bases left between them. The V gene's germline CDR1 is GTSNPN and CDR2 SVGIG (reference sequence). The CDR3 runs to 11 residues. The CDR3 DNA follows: TGTGCCTGGAAACTCTCAGATACGCAGTATTTT. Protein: CAWKLSDTQYF.

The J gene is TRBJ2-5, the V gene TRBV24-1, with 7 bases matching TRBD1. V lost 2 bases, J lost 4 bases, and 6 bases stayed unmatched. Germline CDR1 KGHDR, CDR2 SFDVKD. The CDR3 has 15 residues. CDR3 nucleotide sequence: TGTGCCACCAGTGATTCCCCCCGACAGGGAGAGACCCAGTACTTC. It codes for CATSDSPRQGETQYF.

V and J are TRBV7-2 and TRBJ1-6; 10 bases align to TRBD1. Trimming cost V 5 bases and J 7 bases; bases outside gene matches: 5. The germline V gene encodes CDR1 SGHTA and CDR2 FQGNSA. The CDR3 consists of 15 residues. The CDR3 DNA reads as TGTGCCAGCAGCACCGGGGACAGGGGAAATTCACCCCTCCACTTT. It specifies CASSTGDRGNSPLHF.

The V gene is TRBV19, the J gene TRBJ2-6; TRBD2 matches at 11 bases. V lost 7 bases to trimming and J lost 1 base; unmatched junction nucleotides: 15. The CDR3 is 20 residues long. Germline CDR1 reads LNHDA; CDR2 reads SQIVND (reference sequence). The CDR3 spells CASIMNPLGTSGSGANVLTF. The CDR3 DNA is TGTGCCAGTATTATGAATCCCCTGGGGACTAGCGGATCTGGGGCCAACGTCCTGACTTTC.

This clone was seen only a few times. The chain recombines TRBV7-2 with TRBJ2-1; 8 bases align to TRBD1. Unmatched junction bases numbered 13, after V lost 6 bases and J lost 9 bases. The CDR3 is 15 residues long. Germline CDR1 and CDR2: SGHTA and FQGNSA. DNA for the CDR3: TGTGCCAGCAGTCCTACAGGACAGGGATGGTCTGAGCAGTTCTTC. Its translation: CASSPTGQGWSEQFF.

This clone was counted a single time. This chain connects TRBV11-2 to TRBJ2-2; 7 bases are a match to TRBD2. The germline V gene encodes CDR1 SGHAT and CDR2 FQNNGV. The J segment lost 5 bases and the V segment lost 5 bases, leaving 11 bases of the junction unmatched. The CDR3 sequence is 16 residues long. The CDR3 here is CASSPMGGSFTGELFF. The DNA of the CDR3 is TGTGCCAGCAGCCCAATGGGCGGGAGTTTTACCGGGGAGCTGTTTTTT.

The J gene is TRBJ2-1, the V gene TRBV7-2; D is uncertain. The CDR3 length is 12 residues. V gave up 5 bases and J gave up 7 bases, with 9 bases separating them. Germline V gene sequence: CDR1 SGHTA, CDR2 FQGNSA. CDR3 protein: CASSRPRNEQFF. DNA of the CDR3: TGTGCCAGCAGCCGACCGAGGAATGAGCAGTTCTTC.

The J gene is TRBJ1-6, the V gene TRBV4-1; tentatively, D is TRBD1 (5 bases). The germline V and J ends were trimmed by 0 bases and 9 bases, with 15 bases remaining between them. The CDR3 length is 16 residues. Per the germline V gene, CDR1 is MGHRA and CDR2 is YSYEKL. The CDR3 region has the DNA TGCGCCAGCAGCCAAGATTGGGGCCGTGACACTTCACCCCTCCACTTT. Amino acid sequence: CASSQDWGRDTSPLHF.

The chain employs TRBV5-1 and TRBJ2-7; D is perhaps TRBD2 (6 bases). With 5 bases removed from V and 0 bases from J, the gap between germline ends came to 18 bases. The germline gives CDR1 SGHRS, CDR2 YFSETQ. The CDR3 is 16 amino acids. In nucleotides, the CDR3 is TGCGCCAGCAGTAGATCGGGGGAAGGGATCTCCTACGAGCAGTACTTC. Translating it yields CASSRSGEGISYEQYF.

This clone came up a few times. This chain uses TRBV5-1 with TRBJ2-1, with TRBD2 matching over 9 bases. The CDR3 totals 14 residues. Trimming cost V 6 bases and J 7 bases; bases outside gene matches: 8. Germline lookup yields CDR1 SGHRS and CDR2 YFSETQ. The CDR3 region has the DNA TGCGCCAGCAAGGGACTAGCCGGGGGAAATGAGCAGTTCTTC. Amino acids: CASKGLAGGNEQFF.

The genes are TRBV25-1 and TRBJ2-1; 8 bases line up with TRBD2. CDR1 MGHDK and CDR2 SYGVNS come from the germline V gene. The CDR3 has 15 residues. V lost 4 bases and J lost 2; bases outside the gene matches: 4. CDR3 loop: CASSGSSGTYNEQFF. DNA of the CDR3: TGTGCCAGCAGTGGGAGTAGCGGGACCTACAATGAGCAGTTCTTC.

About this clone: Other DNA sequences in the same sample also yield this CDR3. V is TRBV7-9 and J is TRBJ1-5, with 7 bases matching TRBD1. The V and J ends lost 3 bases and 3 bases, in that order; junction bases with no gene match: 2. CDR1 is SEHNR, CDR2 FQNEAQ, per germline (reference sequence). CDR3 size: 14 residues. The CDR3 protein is CASSFGTDNQPQHF. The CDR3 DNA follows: TGTGCCAGCAGCTTCGGGACAGACAATCAGCCCCAGCATTTT. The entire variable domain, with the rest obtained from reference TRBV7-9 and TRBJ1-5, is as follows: DTGVSQNPRHKITKRGQNVTFRCDPISEHNRLYWYRQTLGQGPEFLTYFQNEAQLEKSRLLSDRFSAERPKGSFSTLEIQRTEQGDSAMYLCASSFGTDNQPQHFGDGTRLSIL.

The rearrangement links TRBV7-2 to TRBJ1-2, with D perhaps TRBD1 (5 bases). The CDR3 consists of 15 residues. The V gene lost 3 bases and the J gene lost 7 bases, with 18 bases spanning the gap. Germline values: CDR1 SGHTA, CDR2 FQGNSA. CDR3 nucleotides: TGTGCCAGCAGCTTTAATCCCGGAGGGGATCTTGGCTACACCTTC. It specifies CASSFNPGGDLGYTF.

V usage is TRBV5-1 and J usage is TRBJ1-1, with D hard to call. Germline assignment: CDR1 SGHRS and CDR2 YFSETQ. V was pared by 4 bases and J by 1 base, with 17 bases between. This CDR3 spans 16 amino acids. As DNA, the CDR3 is TGCGCCAGCAGCACCGGGTTTCAAAACTCGAACACTGAAGCTTTCTTT. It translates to CASSTGFQNSNTEAFF.

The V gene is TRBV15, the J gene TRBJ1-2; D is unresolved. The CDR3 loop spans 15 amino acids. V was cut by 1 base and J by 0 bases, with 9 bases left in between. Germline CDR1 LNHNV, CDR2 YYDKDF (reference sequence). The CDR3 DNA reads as TGTGCCACCAGCAGAGGAGGGCAGGCTAACTATGGCTACACCTTC. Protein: CATSRGGQANYGYTF.

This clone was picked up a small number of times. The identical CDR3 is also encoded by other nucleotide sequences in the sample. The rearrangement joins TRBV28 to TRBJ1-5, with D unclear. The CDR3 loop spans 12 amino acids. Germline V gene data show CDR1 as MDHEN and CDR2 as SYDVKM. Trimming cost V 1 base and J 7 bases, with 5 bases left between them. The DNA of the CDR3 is TGTGCCAGCAGTTTATTACTCCAGCCCCAGCATTTT. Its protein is CASSLLLQPQHF.

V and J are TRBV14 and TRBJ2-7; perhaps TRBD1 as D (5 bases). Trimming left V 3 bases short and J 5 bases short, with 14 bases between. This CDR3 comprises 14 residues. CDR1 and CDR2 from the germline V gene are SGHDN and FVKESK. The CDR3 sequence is CASSQTLVRDEQYF. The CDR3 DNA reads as TGTGCCAGCAGCCAGACCCTGGTCAGGGACGAGCAGTACTTC.

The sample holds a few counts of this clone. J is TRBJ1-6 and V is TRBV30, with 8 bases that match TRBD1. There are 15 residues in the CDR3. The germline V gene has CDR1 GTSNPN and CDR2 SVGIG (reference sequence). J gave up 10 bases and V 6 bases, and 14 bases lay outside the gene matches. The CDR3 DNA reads TGTGCCTGTTATCAAATGGACAGGGTGAACTCACCCCTCCACTTT. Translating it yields CACYQMDRVNSPLHF.

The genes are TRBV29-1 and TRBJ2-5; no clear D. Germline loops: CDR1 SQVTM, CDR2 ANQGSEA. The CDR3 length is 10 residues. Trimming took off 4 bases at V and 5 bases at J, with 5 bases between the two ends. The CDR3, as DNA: TGCAGCGTTGGCGAGGAGACCCAGTACTTC. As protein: CSVGEETQYF.

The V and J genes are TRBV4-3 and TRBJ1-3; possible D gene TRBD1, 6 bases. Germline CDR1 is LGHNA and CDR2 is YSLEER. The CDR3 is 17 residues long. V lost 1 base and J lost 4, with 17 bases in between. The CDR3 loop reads CASSQGALGGLGNTIYF. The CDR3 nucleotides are TGCGCCAGCAGCCAAGGGGCCCTGGGGGGGCTCGGAAACACCATATATTTT.

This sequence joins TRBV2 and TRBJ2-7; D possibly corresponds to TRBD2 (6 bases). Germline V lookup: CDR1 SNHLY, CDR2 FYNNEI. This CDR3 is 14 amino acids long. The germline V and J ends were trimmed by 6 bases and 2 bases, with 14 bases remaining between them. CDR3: CASREGTFAYEQYF. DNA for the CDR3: TGTGCCAGCAGGGAGGGGACCTTCGCCTACGAGCAGTACTTC. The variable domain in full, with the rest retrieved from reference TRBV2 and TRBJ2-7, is EPEVTQTPSHQVTQMGQEVILRCVPISNHLYFYWYRQILGQKVEFLVSFYNNEISEKSEIFDDQFSVERPDGSNFTLKIRSTKLEDSAMYFCASREGTFAYEQYFGPGTRLTVT.

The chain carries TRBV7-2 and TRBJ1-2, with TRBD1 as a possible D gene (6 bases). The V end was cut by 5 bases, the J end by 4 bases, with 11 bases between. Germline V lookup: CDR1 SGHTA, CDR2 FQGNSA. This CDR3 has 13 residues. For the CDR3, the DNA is TGTGCCAGCAGCGAGGACAGCCTCTATGGCTACACCTTC. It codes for CASSEDSLYGYTF.

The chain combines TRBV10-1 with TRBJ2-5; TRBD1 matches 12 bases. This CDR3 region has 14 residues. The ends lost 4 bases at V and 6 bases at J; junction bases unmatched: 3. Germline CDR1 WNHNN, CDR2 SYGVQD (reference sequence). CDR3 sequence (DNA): TGCGCCAGCAGTGTGGGACAGGGGGCTAAGACCCAGTACTTC. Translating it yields CASSVGQGAKTQYF.

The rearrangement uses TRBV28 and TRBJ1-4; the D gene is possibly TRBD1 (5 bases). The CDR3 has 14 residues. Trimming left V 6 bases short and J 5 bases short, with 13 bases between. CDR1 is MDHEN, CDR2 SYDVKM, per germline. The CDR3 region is CASRRTGLNEKLFF. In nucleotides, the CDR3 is TGTGCCAGCAGAAGAACAGGATTGAATGAAAAACTGTTTTTT.

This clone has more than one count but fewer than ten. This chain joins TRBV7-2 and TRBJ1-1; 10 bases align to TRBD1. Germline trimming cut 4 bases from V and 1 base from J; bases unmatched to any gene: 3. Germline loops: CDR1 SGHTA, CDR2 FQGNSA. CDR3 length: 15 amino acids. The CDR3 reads CASSWTGGGNTEAFF. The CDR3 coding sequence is TGTGCCAGCAGCTGGACAGGGGGGGGGAACACTGAAGCTTTCTTT. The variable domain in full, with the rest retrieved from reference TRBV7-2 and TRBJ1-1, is GAGVSQSPSNKVTEKGKDVELRCDPISGHTALYWYRQSLGQGLEFLIYFQGNSAPDKSGLPSDRFSAERTGGSVSTLTIQRTQQEDSAVYLCASSWTGGGNTEAFFGQGTRLTVV.

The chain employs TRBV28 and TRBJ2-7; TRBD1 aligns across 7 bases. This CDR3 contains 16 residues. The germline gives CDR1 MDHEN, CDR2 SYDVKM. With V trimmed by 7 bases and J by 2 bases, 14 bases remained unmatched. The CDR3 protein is CASIPLGGQRPYEQYF. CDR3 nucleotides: TGTGCCAGCATACCCCTTGGGGGACAGAGACCCTACGAGCAGTACTTC.

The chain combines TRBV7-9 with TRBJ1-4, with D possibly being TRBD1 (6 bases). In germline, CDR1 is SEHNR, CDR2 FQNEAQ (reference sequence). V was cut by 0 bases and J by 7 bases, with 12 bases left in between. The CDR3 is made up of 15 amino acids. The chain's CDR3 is CASSLARGAGEKLFF. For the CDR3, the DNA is TGTGCCAGCAGCTTAGCCAGGGGCGCGGGTGAAAAACTGTTTTTT.